This TCR beta chain was captured in a study of Graves' ophthalmopathy and Graves' hyperthyroidism. On the study more broadly: Ahead of any treatment, peripheral blood was obtained at the initial diagnosis.

This clonotype was recorded at least ten times. Its target is unknown. The authors diagnosed from clinical symptoms, serum thyroxine, TRAb, thyroid ultrasound and orbital computed tomography. Out of around 10 ml of fresh peripheral blood, PBMCs were obtained. The study amplified TCR beta CDR3 regions using RNA transcripts. HTBI primers were employed in first-round RT-PCR, then a second-round multiplex PCR followed. A single record per CDR3 protein comes from TCRdb applying MiXCR to the multiplex PCR reads. The table records 680,000 or so distinct CDR3 sequences, 22% of them present only once. The CDR3 is made up of 15 amino acids. CDR1 is KGHSH and CDR2 is LQKENI in the germline V gene. The junction had 7 bases not matched to a gene; V was cut back by 6 bases and J by 1 base. Study findings and constraints: Ophthalmopathy was separated from stable hyperthyroidism by a 13-signature model with 87.88% sensitivity and around 81% specificity.

This chain uses TRBV18 with TRBJ1-1; 8 bases match TRBD1. The receptor was isolated from a woman aged 18-29 years with stable Graves' hyperthyroidism. Some clones in this sample may be carry-over from other donors' samples. Specimen: peripheral blood. The CDR3 loop reads CASSRQGPSNTEAFF. The CDR3 region has the DNA TGTGCCAGCTCTCGACAGGGGCCCTCGAACACTGAAGCTTTCTTT.